This T cell receptor (beta chain) is from a study of cytomegalovirus exposure and HLA in healthy donors. Study observations and caveats: TCR beta chains numbering some 160 were designated cytomegalovirus-associated.

The germline V and J ends were trimmed by 3 bases and 1 base, with 10 bases remaining between them. Germline-derived CDR1 and CDR2 are LNHDA and SQIVND (reference sequence). This CDR3 contains 16 residues. 60 Vbeta and 13 Jbeta primers were used in PCR. The table came from immunoSEQ multiplex PCR; TCRdb's copy has only in-frame clones and leaves some out. The repertoire has 30,000 to 40,000 clones, roughly 78% of them found once; the top ten carry around 5.8%. A note on this clone: What it binds is not known.

Input material: PBMCs. The chain is built from TRBV19 and TRBJ2-6; D may be TRBD2 (5 bases). This receptor was taken from a male donor in good health and CMV-seronegative. The DNA of the CDR3 is TGTGCCAGTAGTATTGTGGGAGCTTCTGGGGCCAACGTCCTGACTTTC. It is translated as CASSIVGASGANVLTF.